What follows are 18 T cell receptor beta chains derived from one specimen sequenced in a study of T cells after yellow fever vaccination. TCRdb processed the 5' RACE reads anew with MiXCR; each CDR3 protein has one entry. The sample gives 310,000 or so distinct CDR3 sequences, around 4% of which show up once; around 22% is in the top ten. This specimen was PBMCs, taken on the day of the yellow fever booster vaccination. The receptors come from a man between 18 and 35 years old who received the YFV17D yellow fever vaccine.

This clonotype appeared a few times. J is TRBJ2-3 and V is TRBV5-4; maybe TRBD1 (6 bases). The CDR3 is 14 residues long. V shed 4 bases and J shed 2 bases, with 11 bases lying between them. Looked up from germline, CDR1 is SGHNT and CDR2 is YYREEE (reference sequence). DNA for the CDR3: TGTGCCAGCAGCATCGACAGGTACACAGATACGCAGTATTTT. This sequence encodes CASSIDRYTDTQYF.

This clonotype was counted at least ten times. A read error may produce the germline difference seen at one junction end. The chain uses TRBV5-1 and TRBJ2-5; 9 bases fit TRBD2. The CDR3 contains 14 residues. Germline loops: CDR1 SGHRS, CDR2 YFSETQ. CDR3: CASSSAGGQETQYF. The DNA of the CDR3 is TGTGCCAGCAGCTCCGCGGGGGGGCAAGAGACCCAGTACTTC.

The chain uses TRBV18 and TRBJ2-7, with D perhaps matching TRBD1 or TRBD2 (5 bases each). The germline V gene has CDR1 KGHSH and CDR2 LQKENI. The CDR3 is 15 residues long. Trimming pared 6 bases from V and 0 bases from J, leaving 15 bases between. The CDR3 loop reads CASSPGTPNSYEQYF. In nucleotides, the CDR3 is TGTGCCAGCTCCCCCGGGACGCCGAACTCCTACGAGCAGTACTTC.

This clonotype was counted at least ten times. The chain recombines TRBV7-2 with TRBJ2-3, with D tentatively TRBD1 (6 bases). Germline assignment: CDR1 SGHTA and CDR2 FQGNSA. Trimming pared 6 bases from V and 5 bases from J, leaving 6 bases between. This CDR3 is built from 11 residues. Here the CDR3 DNA reads TGTGCCAGCAGACAGGGAGATACGCAGTATTTT. Translating gives CASRQGDTQYF. Full variable domain (outside the CDR3, taken from reference TRBV7-2 and TRBJ2-3): GAGVSQSPSNKVTEKGKDVELRCDPISGHTALYWYRQSLGQGLEFLIYFQGNSAPDKSGLPSDRFSAERTGGSVSTLTIQRTQQEDSAVYLCASRQGDTQYFGPGTRLTVL.

This clonotype was picked up many times. DNA for the CDR3: TGCGCCAGCAGCAAATACCTTAGCGGGGGGGCCGCAGATACGCAGTATTTT. Translating it yields CASSKYLSGGAADTQYF. The chain combines TRBV5-1 with TRBJ2-3; 11 bases line up with TRBD2. Germline V gives CDR1 SGHRS, CDR2 YFSETQ. J was trimmed by 4 bases and V by 4 bases; bases with no gene match: 11. The CDR3 consists of 17 residues.

This clonotype was seen repeatedly, ten times or more. This chain uses TRBV29-1 with TRBJ2-2, with D maybe TRBD1 (5 bases). Germline-derived CDR1 and CDR2 are SQVTM and ANQGSEA. The CDR3 length is 15 residues. The V end was cut by 2 bases, the J end by 7 bases, with 17 bases between. CDR3 loop: CSVEIGQRPDGELFF. For the CDR3, the DNA is TGCAGCGTTGAAATTGGACAACGACCTGACGGGGAGCTGTTTTTT.

The V and J genes are TRBV30 and TRBJ1-3; tentative D call: TRBD1 (5 bases). Germline CDR1 reads GTSNPN; CDR2 reads SVGIG (reference sequence). The CDR3 is 15 amino acids. V was pared by 3 bases and J by 1 base, with 13 bases between. The chain's CDR3 is CAWSFGGMSGNTIYF. Here the CDR3 DNA reads TGTGCCTGGAGCTTCGGGGGGATGTCTGGAAACACCATATATTTT.

This clonotype was counted many times. The chain uses TRBV20-1 and TRBJ2-7; D is unclear. V lost 6 bases to trimming and J lost 6 bases, with 15 bases between them. Germline loops: CDR1 DFQATT, CDR2 SNEGSKA (reference sequence). The CDR3 covers 12 residues. The DNA for the CDR3 is TGCAGTGCCTCCCCTTCGCTAGGCGAGCAGTACGTC. Amino acid sequence: CSASPSLGEQYV.

This rearrangement joins TRBV4-1 to TRBJ1-5; D unclear. CDR1 and CDR2 (germline): MGHRA, YSYEKL. V lost 3 bases and J 2 bases, leaving 11 bases between the germline ends. The CDR3 runs 15 residues. CDR3 nucleotides: TGCGCCAGCAGCCATGGAAAAAGGGGCAATCAGCCCCAGCATTTT. Translating it yields CASSHGKRGNQPQHF.

This clonotype was picked up many times. CDR3 in amino acids: CAWSLEYEQYF. As DNA, the CDR3 is TGTGCCTGGAGTTTGGAGTACGAGCAGTACTTC. V is TRBV30 and J is TRBJ2-7; D is unclear. This CDR3 is built from 11 residues. Trimming removed 2 bases from V and 4 bases from J, with 6 bases in between. Germline V gene sequence: CDR1 GTSNPN, CDR2 SVGIG (reference sequence).

Many counts were recorded for this clonotype. The V and J genes are TRBV10-3 and TRBJ1-2, with D maybe TRBD1 (5 bases). Trimming removed 9 bases at V and 8 bases at J, with 7 bases between. The CDR3 is 9 residues long. Germline V gene data show CDR1 as ENHRY and CDR2 as SYGVKD. The CDR3 sequence: CAIGDGYTF. The CDR3 DNA reads as TGTGCCATAGGGGACGGCTACACCTTC.

The chain carries TRBV5-4 and TRBJ1-1, with D uncertain. Germline V gene data show CDR1 as SGHNT and CDR2 as YYREEE (reference sequence). V shed 4 bases and J shed 0 bases, with 10 bases lying between them. This CDR3 region has 14 residues. The CDR3 region is CASSPSTVNTEAFF. The CDR3 region has the DNA TGTGCCAGCAGCCCCTCGACCGTGAACACTGAAGCTTTCTTT.

This clonotype was counted many times. The chain is built from TRBV18 and TRBJ2-1; 13 nucleotides align to TRBD2. V shed 2 bases, J shed 7 bases, and the junction held 5 bases outside the gene matches. CDR1 is KGHSH and CDR2 is LQKENI in the germline V gene. This CDR3 has 16 residues. CDR3 in amino acids: CASSPLQTSGGNEQFF. CDR3 bases: TGTGCCAGCTCACCATTACAGACTAGCGGGGGGAATGAGCAGTTCTTC.

A remark on this clonotype: This may be a read error, as it is one base from a much larger clone. V gene TRBV12-5 combines with J gene TRBJ1-1; D is perhaps TRBD1 (6 bases). V lost 0 bases, J lost 3 bases, and 20 bases lay in between. Germline CDR1 reads LGHNT; CDR2 reads FRNRAP. The CDR3 is made up of 18 amino acids. The CDR3 DNA reads TGTGCTAGTGGTTTGGTCTTGACAGGCACCTTGTCGTACACTGAAGCTTTCTTT. Translated: CASGLVLTGTLSYTEAFF.

The chain joins TRBV20-1 to TRBJ2-5; D is unresolved. The CDR3 length is 15 residues. The V end was cut by 3 bases, the J end by 1 base, with 15 bases between. Germline CDR1 is DFQATT and CDR2 is SNEGSKA (reference sequence). The CDR3 region is CSASVGTNFQETQYF. The CDR3 region has the DNA TGCAGTGCTAGTGTGGGCACCAATTTCCAAGAGACCCAGTACTTC.

This sequence joins TRBV5-4 and TRBJ1-1; possibly TRBD1 for D (6 bases). Germline lookup yields CDR1 SGHNT and CDR2 YYREEE (reference sequence). Trimming cost V 4 bases and J 5 bases, with 15 bases left between them. The length of the CDR3 is 14 residues. CDR3 residues: CASSPEGGETEAFF. The CDR3 nucleotides are TGTGCCAGCAGCCCAGAAGGGGGGGAAACTGAAGCTTTCTTT.

This clonotype was seen more than once but under ten times. This chain uses TRBV5-1 with TRBJ2-1, with D possibly TRBD1 on 5 matching bases. CDR1 and CDR2 (germline): SGHRS, YFSETQ. Trimming stripped 1 base from V and 5 bases from J, with 7 bases between. The CDR3 is 13 residues long. The CDR3: CASSLRTNNEQFF. The CDR3 DNA follows: TGCGCCAGCAGCTTGCGGACAAACAATGAGCAGTTCTTC.

This clonotype was seen repeatedly, ten times or more. The V call is TRBV6-1, the J call TRBJ2-2; tentatively, D is TRBD1 (5 bases). V was cut by 1 base and J by 6 bases, with 9 bases left in between. Per the germline V gene, CDR1 is MNHNS and CDR2 is SASEGT. The CDR3 runs to 14 residues. The CDR3 nucleotides are TGTGCCAGCAGTGAAGGGGTAGGGGCCGGGGAGCTGTTTTTT. It specifies CASSEGVGAGELFF.